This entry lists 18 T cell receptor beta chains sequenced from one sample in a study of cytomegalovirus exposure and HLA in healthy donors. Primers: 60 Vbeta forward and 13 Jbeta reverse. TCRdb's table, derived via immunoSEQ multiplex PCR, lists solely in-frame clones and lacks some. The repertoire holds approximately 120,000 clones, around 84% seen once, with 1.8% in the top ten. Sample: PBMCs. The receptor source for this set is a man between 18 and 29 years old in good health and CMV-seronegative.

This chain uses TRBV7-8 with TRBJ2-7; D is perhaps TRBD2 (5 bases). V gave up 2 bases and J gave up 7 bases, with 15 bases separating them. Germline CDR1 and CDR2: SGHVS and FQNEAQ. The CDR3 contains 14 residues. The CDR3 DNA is TGTGCCAGCAGCTTAAGCCTTAGTGGCGGGGAGCAGTACTTC. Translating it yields CASSLSLSGGEQYF.

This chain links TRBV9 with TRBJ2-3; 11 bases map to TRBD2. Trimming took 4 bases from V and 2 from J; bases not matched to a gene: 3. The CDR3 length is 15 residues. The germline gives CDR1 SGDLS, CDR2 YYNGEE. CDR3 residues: CASSRLAGNTDTQYF. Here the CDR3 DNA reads TGTGCCAGCAGCCGACTAGCGGGGAACACAGATACGCAGTATTTT.

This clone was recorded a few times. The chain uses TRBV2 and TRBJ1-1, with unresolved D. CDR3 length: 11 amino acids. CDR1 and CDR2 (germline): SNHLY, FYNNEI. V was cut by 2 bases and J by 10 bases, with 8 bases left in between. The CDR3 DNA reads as TGTGCCAGCAGTGAAAGAGGGATAGCTTTCTTT. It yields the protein CASSERGIAFF.

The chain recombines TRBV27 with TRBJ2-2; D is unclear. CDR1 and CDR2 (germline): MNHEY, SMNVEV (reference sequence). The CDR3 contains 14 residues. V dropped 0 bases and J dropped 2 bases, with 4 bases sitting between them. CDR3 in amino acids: CASSLSLNTGELFF. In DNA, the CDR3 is TGTGCCAGCAGTTTATCACTCAACACCGGGGAGCTGTTTTTT.

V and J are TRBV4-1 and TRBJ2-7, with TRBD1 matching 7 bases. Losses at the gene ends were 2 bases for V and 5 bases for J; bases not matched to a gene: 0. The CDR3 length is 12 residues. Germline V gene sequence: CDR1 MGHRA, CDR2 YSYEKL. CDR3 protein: CASSQTGDEQYF. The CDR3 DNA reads TGCGCCAGCAGCCAAACAGGGGACGAGCAGTACTTC.

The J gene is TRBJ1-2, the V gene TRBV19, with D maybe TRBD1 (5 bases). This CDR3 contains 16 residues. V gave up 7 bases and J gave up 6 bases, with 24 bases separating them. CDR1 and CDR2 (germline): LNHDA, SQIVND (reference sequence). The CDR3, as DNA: TGTGCCAGTAAGGGGCAGGCGACGTCTTTTGGGGATGGCTACACCTTC. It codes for CASKGQATSFGDGYTF.

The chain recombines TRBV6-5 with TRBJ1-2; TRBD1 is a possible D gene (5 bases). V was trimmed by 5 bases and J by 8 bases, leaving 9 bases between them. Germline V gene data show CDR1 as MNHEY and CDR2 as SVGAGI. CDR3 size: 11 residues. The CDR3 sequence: CASSNGGGYTF. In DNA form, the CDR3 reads TGTGCCAGCAGTAACGGGGGAGGCTACACCTTC.

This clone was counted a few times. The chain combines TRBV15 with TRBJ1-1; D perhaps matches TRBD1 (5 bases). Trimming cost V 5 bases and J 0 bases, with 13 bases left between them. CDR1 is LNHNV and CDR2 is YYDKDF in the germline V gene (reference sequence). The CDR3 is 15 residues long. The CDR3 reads CATSGGRALNTEAFF. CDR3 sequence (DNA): TGTGCCACCAGCGGTGGCAGGGCCCTGAACACTGAAGCTTTCTTT.

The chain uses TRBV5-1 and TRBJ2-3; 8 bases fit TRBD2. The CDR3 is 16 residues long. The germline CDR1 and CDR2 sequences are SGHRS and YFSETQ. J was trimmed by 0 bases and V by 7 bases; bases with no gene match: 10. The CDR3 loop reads CASEGFGGASTDTQYF. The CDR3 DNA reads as TGCGCCAGCGAGGGATTCGGGGGGGCCAGCACAGATACGCAGTATTTT.

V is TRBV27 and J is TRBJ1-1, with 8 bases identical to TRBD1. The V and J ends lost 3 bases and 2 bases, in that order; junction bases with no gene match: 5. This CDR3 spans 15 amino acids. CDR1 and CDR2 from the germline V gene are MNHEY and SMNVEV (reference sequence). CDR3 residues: CASSLTDRANTEAFF. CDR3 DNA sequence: TGTGCCAGCAGTTTGACGGACAGGGCCAACACTGAAGCTTTCTTT.

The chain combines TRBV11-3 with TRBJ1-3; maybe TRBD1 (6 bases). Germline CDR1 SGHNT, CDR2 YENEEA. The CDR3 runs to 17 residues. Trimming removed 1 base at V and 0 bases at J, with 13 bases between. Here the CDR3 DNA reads TGTGCCAGCAGCTTAGGCGGGGGCATCAGCTCTGGAAACACCATATATTTT. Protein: CASSLGGGISSGNTIYF.

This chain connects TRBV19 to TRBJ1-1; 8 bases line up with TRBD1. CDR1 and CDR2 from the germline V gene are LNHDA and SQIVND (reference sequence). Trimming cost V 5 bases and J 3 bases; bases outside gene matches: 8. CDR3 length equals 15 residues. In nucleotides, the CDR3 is TGTGCCAGTAGTTCCTCCGACAGGGGAGACACTGAAGCTTTCTTT. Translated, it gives CASSSSDRGDTEAFF.

The CDR3 bases are TGTGCCAGCAGCCCACCGGGGGCTAACTATGGCTACACCTTC. It translates to CASSPPGANYGYTF. V gene TRBV5-6 combines with J gene TRBJ1-2, with D possibly being TRBD1 (5 bases). The CDR3 contains 14 residues. V lost 4 bases to trimming and J lost 0 bases, with 10 bases between them. CDR1 and CDR2 from the germline V gene are SGHDT and YYEEEE.

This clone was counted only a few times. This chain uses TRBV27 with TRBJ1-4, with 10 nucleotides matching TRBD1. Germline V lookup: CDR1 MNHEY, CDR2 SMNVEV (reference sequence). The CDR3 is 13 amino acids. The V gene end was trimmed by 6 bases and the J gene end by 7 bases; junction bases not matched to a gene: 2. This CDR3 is CASRDRGREKLFF. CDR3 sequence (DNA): TGTGCCAGCAGAGACAGGGGGCGTGAAAAACTGTTTTTT.

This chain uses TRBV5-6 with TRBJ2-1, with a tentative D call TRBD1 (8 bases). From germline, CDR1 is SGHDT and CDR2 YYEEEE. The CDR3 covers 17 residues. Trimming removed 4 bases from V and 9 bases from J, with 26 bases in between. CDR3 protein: CASSHRGEGVPIGEQFF. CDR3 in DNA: TGTGCCAGCAGCCACAGGGGGGAGGGGGTGCCTATAGGTGAGCAGTTCTTC. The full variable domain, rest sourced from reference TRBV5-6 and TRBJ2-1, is DAGVTQSPTHLIKTRGQQVTLRCSPKSGHDTVSWYQQALGQGPQFIFQYYEEEERQRGNFPDRFSGHQFPNYSSELNVNALLLGDSALYLCASSHRGEGVPIGEQFFGPGTRLTVL.

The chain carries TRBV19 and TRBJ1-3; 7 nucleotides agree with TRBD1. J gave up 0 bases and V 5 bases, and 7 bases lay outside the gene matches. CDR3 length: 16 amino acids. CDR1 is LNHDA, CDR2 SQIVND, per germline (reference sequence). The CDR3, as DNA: TGTGCCAGTAGTGTTTCACAGGGGCGCTCTGGAAACACCATATATTTT. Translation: CASSVSQGRSGNTIYF.

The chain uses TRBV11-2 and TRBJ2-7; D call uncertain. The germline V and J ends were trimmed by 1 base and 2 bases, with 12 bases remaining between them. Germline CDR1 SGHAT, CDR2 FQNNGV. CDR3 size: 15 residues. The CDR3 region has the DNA TGTGCCAGCAGCTTAGTGTCAGGTTCCACCTACGAGCAGTACTTC. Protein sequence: CASSLVSGSTYEQYF.

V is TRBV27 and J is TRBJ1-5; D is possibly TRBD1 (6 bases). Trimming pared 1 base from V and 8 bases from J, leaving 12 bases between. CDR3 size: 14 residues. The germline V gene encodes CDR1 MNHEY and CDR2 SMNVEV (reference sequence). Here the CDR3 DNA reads TGTGCCAGCAGTTTATGGGCAGGGGTCGAGCCCCAGCATTTT. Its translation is CASSLWAGVEPQHF.